A single sample is the source of the 21 T cell receptor beta chains below, sequenced in a study of shared clonotypes between healthy human individuals. Sequencing used immunoSEQ multiplex PCR; TCRdb keeps in-frame clones, though not all of them. The sample yields more than 400,000 clones, about 85% seen once. Material for sequencing was PBMCs. These receptors all stem from a woman in her forties in good health. Some clones in this sample may be carry-over from other donors' samples.

This chain joins TRBV7-8 and TRBJ2-5; D tentatively reads TRBD1 or TRBD2 (6 bases each). V lost 3 bases, J lost 0 bases, and 14 bases lay in between. CDR1 is SGHVS and CDR2 is FQNEAQ in the germline V gene. The CDR3 covers 16 residues. In DNA, the CDR3 is TGTGCCAGCAGCTTGGGGAACGGGGGCAACCAAGAGACCCAGTACTTC. This sequence encodes CASSLGNGGNQETQYF.

This sequence joins TRBV7-9 and TRBJ2-5; 11 nucleotides align to TRBD2. Trimming took 10 bases from V and 6 from J; bases not matched to a gene: 7. Germline V gives CDR1 SEHNR, CDR2 FQNEAQ (reference sequence). The CDR3 consists of 13 residues. CDR3 loop: CAILSGRGQTQYF. CDR3 DNA: TGTGCCATCCTTAGCGGGAGGGGACAGACCCAGTACTTC.

The rearrangement links TRBV11-2 to TRBJ2-7; D tentatively fits TRBD1 or TRBD2 (6 bases each). The ends were cut back, 3 bases at V and 1 base at J, with 19 bases in the middle. Per the germline V gene, CDR1 is SGHAT and CDR2 is FQNNGV. CDR3 length equals 17 residues. The CDR3 DNA reads TGTGCCAGCAGCTTGGCGTGGGTGGGGGGCCCATCCTACGAGCAGTACTTC. Encoded protein: CASSLAWVGGPSYEQYF.

The J gene is TRBJ1-1, the V gene TRBV5-1; possible D gene TRBD1, 6 bases. Germline V gene lookup returns CDR1 SGHRS and CDR2 YFSETQ. The CDR3 is 13 amino acids. The V end lost 2 bases, the J end lost 4 bases, and 9 bases lay between the germline ends. CDR3 bases: TGCGCCAGCAGCTTCGACAGGAGCACTGAAGCTTTCTTT. This codes for CASSFDRSTEAFF.

The chain carries TRBV2 and TRBJ1-3; 7 nucleotides align to TRBD1. Trimming took 5 bases from V and 2 from J; bases not matched to a gene: 9. Germline V gene lookup returns CDR1 SNHLY and CDR2 FYNNEI. The length of the CDR3 is 16 residues. CDR3 loop: CASSQYRGEAGNTIYF. CDR3 DNA sequence: TGTGCCAGCAGTCAATACAGGGGAGAGGCTGGAAACACCATATATTTT.

The chain links TRBV27 to TRBJ1-5; 8 nucleotides match TRBD1. V shed 4 bases and J 7 bases; nucleotides not matched to a gene: 12. This CDR3 contains 16 residues. CDR1 MNHEY and CDR2 SMNVEV come from the germline V gene (reference sequence). This CDR3 is CASSSSDGQGGQPQHF. Written as DNA, the CDR3 is TGTGCCAGCAGTTCATCGGACGGACAGGGTGGACAGCCCCAGCATTTT.

Concerning this clone itself: This is likely an artifact of a read error, given a far larger clone one base away. The chain is built from TRBV7-9 and TRBJ2-2; D gene uncertain. The CDR3 has 13 residues. V gave up 5 bases and J gave up 9 bases, with 13 bases separating them. Germline CDR1 reads SEHNR; CDR2 reads FQNEAQ (reference sequence). CDR3 sequence reads: CASSATVTWELFF. In nucleotides, the CDR3 is TGTGCCAGCAGCGCCACAGTGACCTGGGAGCTGTTTTTT.

A word on this clone: A far larger clone is one nucleotide away, so this likely arose from a read error. Other DNA sequences in this sample translate to the same CDR3. The rearrangement links TRBV2 to TRBJ2-2, with D perhaps TRBD2 (6 bases). The CDR3 contains 16 residues. Germline CDR1 and CDR2: SNHLY and FYNNEI. Trimming stripped 6 bases from V and 6 bases from J, with 20 bases between. The CDR3 DNA reads TGTGCCAGCAGCGGCGGTACTAGCATAGTGGCCGGGGAGCTGTTTTTT. As protein: CASSGGTSIVAGELFF. Together with reference TRBV2 and TRBJ2-2, the CDR3 gives the full variable domain: EPEVTQTPSHQVTQMGQEVILRCVPISNHLYFYWYRQILGQKVEFLVSFYNNEISEKSEIFDDQFSVERPDGSNFTLKIRSTKLEDSAMYFCASSGGTSIVAGELFFGEGSRLTVL.

Comment on this clone: Only one base separates this from a far larger clonotype, so it likely reflects a read error. This sample includes further DNA sequences coding for the same CDR3. The chain combines TRBV2 with TRBJ1-5; 8 positions match TRBD1. This CDR3 is built from 14 residues. The V gene's germline CDR1 is SNHLY and CDR2 FYNNEI. CDR3 residues: CASSGTGQGQPQHF. CDR3 DNA sequence: TGTGCCAGCAGTGGGACAGGGCAGGGGCAGCCCCAGCACTTT.

As to this clone: The likely explanation is a read error, given a far larger clone one base away. The chain couples TRBV15 to TRBJ2-7, with D tentatively TRBD1 or TRBD2 (7 bases each). The CDR3 has 20 residues. CDR1 is LNHNV and CDR2 is YYDKDF in the germline V gene (reference sequence). CDR3 in DNA: TGTGCCACCAGCGGAGACAGGGATTGGGGAGCGGGACCACATCGGTACGAGCAGTACTTC. This gives the protein CATSGDRDWGAGPHRYEQYF.

V and J are TRBV27 and TRBJ2-6, with D perhaps matching TRBD1 (5 bases). CDR3 length: 19 amino acids. Trimming took off 0 bases at V and 2 bases at J, with 17 bases between the two ends. From germline, CDR1 is MNHEY and CDR2 SMNVEV (reference sequence). The CDR3 region is CASSLSLGPLVPGANVLTF. The CDR3 coding sequence is TGTGCCAGCAGTTTATCCCTGGGGCCCCTAGTTCCTGGGGCCAACGTCCTGACTTTC. The full variable domain, its missing parts supplied by reference TRBV27 and TRBJ2-6, is EAQVTQNPRYLITVTGKKLTVTCSQNMNHEYMSWYRQDPGLGLRQIYYSMNVEVTDKGDVPEGYKVSRKEKRNFPLILESPSPNQTSLYFCASSLSLGPLVPGANVLTFGAGSRLTVL.

As to this clone: This probably arose from a read error, given a far larger clone one base away. This specimen includes other DNA sequences encoding the same CDR3. The chain couples TRBV5-1 to TRBJ2-3; 7 nucleotides agree with TRBD2. The trim removed 4 bases at V and 4 bases at J, leaving 3 bases unmatched. Germline loops: CDR1 SGHRS, CDR2 YFSETQ. The CDR3 has 13 residues. In DNA, the CDR3 is TGCGCCAGCAGCCCAAGCGGGGCAGATACGCAGTATTTT. This codes for CASSPSGADTQYF.

The J gene is TRBJ2-2, the V gene TRBV7-3, with TRBD2 identical over 9 bases. The CDR3 extends over 14 amino acids. Germline CDR1 SGHTA, CDR2 FQGTGA. V shed 3 bases, J shed 6 bases, and the junction held 2 bases outside the gene matches. CDR3 residues: CASSLGLASGELFF. The CDR3 DNA sequence: TGTGCCAGCAGCTTGGGACTAGCCTCCGGGGAGCTGTTTTTT.

This clone was found once. It is likely a read error: a sequence one base away is far more abundant. The V call is TRBV10-3, the J call TRBJ2-1; TRBD1 is a possible D gene (5 bases). The CDR3 contains 14 residues. Between the trimmed V and J ends, which lost 4 bases and 8 bases, there was a span of 15 bases. Germline V gene sequence: CDR1 ENHRY, CDR2 SYGVKD. The CDR3: CAISGGNQAHEQFF. In DNA form, the CDR3 reads TGTGCCATCAGTGGGGGCAACCAGGCCCATGAGCAGTTCTTC.

This clone showed up many times. The sample contains more than one DNA sequence encoding this CDR3. This sequence joins TRBV10-3 and TRBJ1-2; D gene uncertain. The CDR3 is made up of 15 amino acids. Germline CDR1 ENHRY, CDR2 SYGVKD. The V gene lost 0 bases and the J gene lost 4 bases, with 12 bases spanning the gap. The chain's CDR3 is CAISESFRTVYGYTF. In nucleotides, the CDR3 is TGTGCCATCAGTGAGTCTTTTAGGACGGTCTATGGCTACACCTTC.

This chain joins TRBV28 and TRBJ1-2, with 7 nucleotides matching TRBD1. V lost 5 bases to trimming and J lost 8 bases; unmatched junction nucleotides: 8. Germline CDR1 is MDHEN and CDR2 is SYDVKM. This CDR3 region has 13 residues. This chain's CDR3 is CASSPTGFRGYTF. The CDR3 coding sequence is TGTGCCAGCAGTCCGACAGGGTTTCGCGGCTACACCTTC.

This clone was seen only a few times. The chain has TRBV6-1 and TRBJ2-5; perhaps D is TRBD1 or TRBD2 (8 bases each). CDR3 length equals 19 residues. Trimming stripped 4 bases from V and 4 bases from J, with 28 bases between. In germline, CDR1 is MNHNS, CDR2 SASEGT. CDR3 nucleotides: TGTGCCAGCAGTGGATGGACAGGGACTCTAGCGGGCCCAGGAGAGACCCAGTACTTC. Encoded protein: CASSGWTGTLAGPGETQYF.

Only one count was recorded for this clone. The chain combines TRBV5-1 with TRBJ2-5; the match to TRBD1 covers 7 bases. The CDR3 spans 16 residues. Germline V gene sequence: CDR1 SGHRS, CDR2 YFSETQ. Trimming took 0 bases from V and 4 from J; bases not matched to a gene: 9. The CDR3 region is CASSLALQGIGETQYF. CDR3 DNA sequence: TGCGCCAGCAGCTTGGCGTTACAGGGGATCGGAGAGACCCAGTACTTC.

For this clone: With a far larger clone one base away, a read error is the likely cause. The rearrangement links TRBV15 to TRBJ2-7; the D gene is possibly TRBD2 (7 bases). Germline CDR1 is LNHNV and CDR2 is YYDKDF (reference sequence). The CDR3 length is 20 residues. The germline V and J ends were trimmed by 0 bases and 4 bases, with 28 bases remaining between them. Here the CDR3 DNA reads TGTGCCACCAGCAGAGACAGGGGTTGGGGAGCGGGACCACATCGGTACGAGCAGTACTTC. It is translated as CATSRDRGWGAGPHRYEQYF.

Remarks on this clone: It differs at one base from a far larger clone, so likely a read error. The rearrangement joins TRBV25-1 to TRBJ2-7; 7 nucleotides align to TRBD1. Looked up from germline, CDR1 is MGHDK and CDR2 is SYGVNS. CDR3 length: 14 amino acids. V dropped 8 bases and J dropped 1; count of bases not matched to a gene: 8. CDR3 DNA sequence: TGTGCCAGCGGCAGACAGGGTCGATCCTACGAGCAGTACTTC. Residues: CASGRQGRSYEQYF.

A word on this clone: At the DNA level, this CDR3 is encoded by other sequences in the same sample as well. The chain links TRBV28 to TRBJ2-7; no reliable D call. The ends were cut back, 8 bases at V and 12 bases at J, with 23 bases in the middle. The CDR3 extends over 13 amino acids. Germline V lookup: CDR1 MDHEN, CDR2 SYDVKM. CDR3: CASRRDPRSLGYF. Here the CDR3 DNA reads TGTGCCAGCCGCCGAGACCCGCGGTCGTTAGGGTACTTC.